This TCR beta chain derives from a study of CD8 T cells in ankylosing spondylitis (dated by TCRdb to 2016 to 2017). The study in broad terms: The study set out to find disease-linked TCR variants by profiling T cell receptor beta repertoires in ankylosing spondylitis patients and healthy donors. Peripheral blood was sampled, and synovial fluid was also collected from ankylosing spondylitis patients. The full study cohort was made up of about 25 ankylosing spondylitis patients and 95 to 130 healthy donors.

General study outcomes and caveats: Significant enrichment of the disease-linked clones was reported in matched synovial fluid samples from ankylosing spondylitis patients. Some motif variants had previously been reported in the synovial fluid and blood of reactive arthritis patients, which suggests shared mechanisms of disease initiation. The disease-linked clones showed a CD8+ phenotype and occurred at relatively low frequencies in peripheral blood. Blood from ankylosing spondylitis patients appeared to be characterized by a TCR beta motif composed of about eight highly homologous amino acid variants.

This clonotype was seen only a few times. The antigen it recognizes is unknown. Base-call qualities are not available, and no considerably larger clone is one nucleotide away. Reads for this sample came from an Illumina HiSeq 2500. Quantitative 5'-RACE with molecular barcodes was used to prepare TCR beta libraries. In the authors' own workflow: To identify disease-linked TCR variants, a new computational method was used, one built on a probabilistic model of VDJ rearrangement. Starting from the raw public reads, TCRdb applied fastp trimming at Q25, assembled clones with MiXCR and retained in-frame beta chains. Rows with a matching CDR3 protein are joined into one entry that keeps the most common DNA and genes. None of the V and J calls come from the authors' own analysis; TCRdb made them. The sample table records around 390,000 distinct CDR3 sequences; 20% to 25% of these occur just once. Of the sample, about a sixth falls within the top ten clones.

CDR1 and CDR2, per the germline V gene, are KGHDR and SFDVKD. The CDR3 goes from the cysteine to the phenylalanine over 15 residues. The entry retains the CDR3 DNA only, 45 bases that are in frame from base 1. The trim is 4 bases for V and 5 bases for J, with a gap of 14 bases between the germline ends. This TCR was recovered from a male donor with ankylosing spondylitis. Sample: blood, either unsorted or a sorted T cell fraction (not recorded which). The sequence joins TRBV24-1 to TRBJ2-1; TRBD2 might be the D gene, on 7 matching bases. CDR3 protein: CATSDPGGPNNEQFF. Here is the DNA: TGTGCCACCAGTGACCCCGGGGGGCCAAACAATGAGCAGTTCTTC.